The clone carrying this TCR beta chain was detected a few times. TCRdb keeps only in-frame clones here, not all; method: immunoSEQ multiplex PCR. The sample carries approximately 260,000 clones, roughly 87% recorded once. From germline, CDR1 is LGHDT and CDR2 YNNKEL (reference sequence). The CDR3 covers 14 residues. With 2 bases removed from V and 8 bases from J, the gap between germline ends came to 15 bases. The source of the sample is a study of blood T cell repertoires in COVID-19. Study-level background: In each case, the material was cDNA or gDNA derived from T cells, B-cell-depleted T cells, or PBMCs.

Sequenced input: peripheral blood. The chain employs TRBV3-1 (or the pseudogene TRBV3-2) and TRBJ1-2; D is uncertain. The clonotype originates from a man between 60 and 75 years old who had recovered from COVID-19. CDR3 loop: CASSQSTGAGGYTF. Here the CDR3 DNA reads TGTGCCAGCAGCCAATCGACCGGAGCGGGAGGCTACACCTTC.